The next 2 T cell receptor beta chains were all read from a single sample in a study of naive and memory T cell subsets. An equimolar mix of two oligonucleotides served as the beta constant-region primer for TRBC1 and TRBC2. TCRdb fed the UMI-ligation and nested PCR reads into MiXCR, producing one record per CDR3 protein. The table includes 77,000 or so distinct CDR3 sequences, 13% detected once. Sequenced sample: central memory CD4+ T cells from blood. All receptors come from a human donor in good health.

This clonotype was seen repeatedly, ten times or more. The chain employs TRBV25-1 and TRBJ2-6; TRBD1 might be the D (5 bases). The CDR3 length is 15 residues. Trimming took off 5 bases at V and 0 bases at J, with 8 bases between the two ends. The V gene's germline CDR1 is MGHDK and CDR2 SYGVNS. In DNA form, the CDR3 reads TGTGCCAGCAGTTGGGGCAGCTCTGGGGCCAACGTCCTGACTTTC. Protein product: CASSWGSSGANVLTF.

This clonotype was counted ten times or more. CDR3 region: CASSPPGGSHSIQYF. In nucleotides, the CDR3 is TGTGCCAGCAGCCCCCCCGGCGGGAGCCATTCCATTCAGTACTTC. J is TRBJ2-4 and V is TRBV7-9, with 7 bases fitting TRBD2. The germline CDR1 and CDR2 sequences are SEHNR and FQNEAQ (reference sequence). V was pared by 5 bases and J by 9 bases, with 13 bases of the junction left unmatched. There are 15 residues in the CDR3.